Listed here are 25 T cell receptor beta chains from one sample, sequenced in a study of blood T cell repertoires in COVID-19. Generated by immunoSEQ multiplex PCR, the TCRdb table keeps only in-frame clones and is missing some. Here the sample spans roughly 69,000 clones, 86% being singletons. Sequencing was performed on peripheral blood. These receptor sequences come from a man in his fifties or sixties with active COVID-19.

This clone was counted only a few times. This CDR3 is CASSTWGTRMREQYF. As DNA, the CDR3 is TGTGCCAGCAGCACCTGGGGGACTAGGATGAGGGAGCAGTACTTC. This chain uses TRBV21-1 with TRBJ2-7; the table names TRBD2, a call not compared with the DNA. TRBV21-1 constitutes a pseudogene. The length of the CDR3 is 15 residues.

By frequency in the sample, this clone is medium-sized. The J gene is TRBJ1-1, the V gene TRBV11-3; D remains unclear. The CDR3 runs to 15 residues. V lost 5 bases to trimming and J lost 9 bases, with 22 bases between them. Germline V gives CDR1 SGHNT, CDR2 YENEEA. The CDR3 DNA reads TGTGCCAGCAGCGCCCGACAAAGGGAGGGCCGTCAAGCTTTCTTT. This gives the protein CASSARQREGRQAFF.

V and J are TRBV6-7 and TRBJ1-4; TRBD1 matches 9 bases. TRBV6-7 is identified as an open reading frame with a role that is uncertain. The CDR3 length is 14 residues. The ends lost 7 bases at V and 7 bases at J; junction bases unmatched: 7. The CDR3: CASTPGQGGEKLFF. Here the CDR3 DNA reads TGTGCCAGCACCCCGGGACAGGGCGGTGAAAAACTGTTTTTT.

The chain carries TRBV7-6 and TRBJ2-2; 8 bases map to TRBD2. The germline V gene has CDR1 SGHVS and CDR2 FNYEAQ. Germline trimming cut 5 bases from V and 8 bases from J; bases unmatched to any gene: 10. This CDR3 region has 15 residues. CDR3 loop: CASSPGTRSSGELFF. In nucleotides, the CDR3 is TGTGCCAGCAGCCCCGGGACTAGATCTTCTGGGGAGCTGTTTTTT.

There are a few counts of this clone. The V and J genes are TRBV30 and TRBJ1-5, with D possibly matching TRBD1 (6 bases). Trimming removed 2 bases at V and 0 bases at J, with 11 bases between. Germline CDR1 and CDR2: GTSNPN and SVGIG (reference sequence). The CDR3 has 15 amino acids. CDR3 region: CAWSRRGASNQPQHF. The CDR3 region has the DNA TGTGCCTGGAGTCGTCGGGGGGCTAGCAATCAGCCCCAGCATTTT.

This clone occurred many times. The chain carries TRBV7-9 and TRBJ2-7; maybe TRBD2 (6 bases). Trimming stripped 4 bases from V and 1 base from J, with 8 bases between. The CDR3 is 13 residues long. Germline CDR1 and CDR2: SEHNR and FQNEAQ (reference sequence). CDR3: CASSSRGSYEQYF. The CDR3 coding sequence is TGTGCCAGCAGCTCCCGGGGGTCCTACGAGCAGTACTTC. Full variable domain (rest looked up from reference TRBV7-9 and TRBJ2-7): DTGVSQNPRHKITKRGQNVTFRCDPISEHNRLYWYRQTLGQGPEFLTYFQNEAQLEKSRLLSDRFSAERPKGSFSTLEIQRTEQGDSAMYLCASSSRGSYEQYFGPGTRLTVT.

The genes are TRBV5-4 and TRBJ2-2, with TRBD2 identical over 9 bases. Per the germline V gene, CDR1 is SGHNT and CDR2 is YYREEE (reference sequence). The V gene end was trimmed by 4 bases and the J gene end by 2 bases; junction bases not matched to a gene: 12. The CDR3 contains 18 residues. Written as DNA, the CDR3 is TGTGCCAGCAGCCCGCCGCGAACTAGCGGGTCAAACACCGGGGAGCTGTTTTTT. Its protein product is CASSPPRTSGSNTGELFF.

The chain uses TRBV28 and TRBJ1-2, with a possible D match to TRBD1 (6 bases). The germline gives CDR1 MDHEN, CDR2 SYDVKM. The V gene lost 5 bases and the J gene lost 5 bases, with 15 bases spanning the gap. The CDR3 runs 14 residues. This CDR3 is CASSQSGTMYGYTF. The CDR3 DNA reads TGTGCCAGCAGTCAGTCCGGGACAATGTATGGCTACACCTTC.

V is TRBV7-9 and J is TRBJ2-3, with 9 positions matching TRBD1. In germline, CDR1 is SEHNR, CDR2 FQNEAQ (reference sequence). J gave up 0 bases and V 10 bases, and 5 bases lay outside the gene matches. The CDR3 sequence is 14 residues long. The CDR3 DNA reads TGTGCCACCCCGGGACAGGGAAGCACAGATACGCAGTATTTT. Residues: CATPGQGSTDTQYF.

CDR3 in DNA: TGTGCCAGCCGCAAGCCGGCCAGGGAATCACCCCTCCACTTT. Protein product: CASRKPARESPLHF. The J gene is TRBJ1-6, the V gene TRBV6-5, with TRBD1 as a possible D gene (5 bases). Germline CDR1 is MNHEY and CDR2 is SVGAGI. Trimming took 8 bases from V and 10 from J, leaving 18 bases between them. This CDR3 is built from 14 residues.

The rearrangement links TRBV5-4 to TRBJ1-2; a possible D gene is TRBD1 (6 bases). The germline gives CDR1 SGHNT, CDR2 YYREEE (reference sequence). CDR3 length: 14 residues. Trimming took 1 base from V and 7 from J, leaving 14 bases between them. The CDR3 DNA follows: TGTGCCAGCAGCTTGTTCTGGGGGCTCGGTGGCTACACCTTC. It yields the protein CASSLFWGLGGYTF.

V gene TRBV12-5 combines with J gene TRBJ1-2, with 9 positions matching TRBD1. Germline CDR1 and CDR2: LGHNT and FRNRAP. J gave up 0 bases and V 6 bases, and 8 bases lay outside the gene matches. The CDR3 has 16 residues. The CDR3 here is CASGTYTGGSNYGYTF. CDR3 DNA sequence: TGTGCTAGTGGAACATACACAGGGGGCTCTAACTATGGCTACACCTTC.

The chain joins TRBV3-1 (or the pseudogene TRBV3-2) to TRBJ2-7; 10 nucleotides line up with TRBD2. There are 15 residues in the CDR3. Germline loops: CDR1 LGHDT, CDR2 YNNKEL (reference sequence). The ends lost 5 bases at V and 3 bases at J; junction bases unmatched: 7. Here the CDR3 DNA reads TGTGCCAGCAGCTATGGGACTAGCGTAAGCTACGAGCAGTACTTC. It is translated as CASSYGTSVSYEQYF.

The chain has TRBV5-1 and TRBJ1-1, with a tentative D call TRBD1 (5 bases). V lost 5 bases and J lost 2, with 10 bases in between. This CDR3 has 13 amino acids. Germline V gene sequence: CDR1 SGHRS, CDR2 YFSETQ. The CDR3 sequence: CASSGGVNTEAFF. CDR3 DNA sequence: TGCGCCAGCAGTGGAGGGGTTAACACTGAAGCTTTCTTT.

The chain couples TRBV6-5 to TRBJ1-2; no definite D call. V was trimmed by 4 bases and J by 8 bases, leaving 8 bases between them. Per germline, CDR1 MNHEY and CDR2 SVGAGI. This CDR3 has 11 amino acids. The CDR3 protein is CASSSAYGYTF. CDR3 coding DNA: TGTGCCAGCAGTTCAGCGTACGGCTACACCTTC.

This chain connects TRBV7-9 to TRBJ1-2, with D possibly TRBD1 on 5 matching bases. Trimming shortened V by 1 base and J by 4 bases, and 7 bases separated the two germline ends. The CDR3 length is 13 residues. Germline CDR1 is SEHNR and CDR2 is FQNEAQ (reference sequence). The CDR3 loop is CASSLEQGYGYTF. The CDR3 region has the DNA TGTGCCAGCAGCTTAGAGCAGGGCTATGGCTACACCTTC.

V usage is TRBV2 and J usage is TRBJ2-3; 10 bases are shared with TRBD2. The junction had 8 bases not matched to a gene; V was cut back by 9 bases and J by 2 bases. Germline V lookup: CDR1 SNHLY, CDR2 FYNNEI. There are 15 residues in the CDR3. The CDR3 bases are TGTGCCAGTACCCGAGCGGGAGGGGCCACAGATACGCAGTATTTT. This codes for CASTRAGGATDTQYF.

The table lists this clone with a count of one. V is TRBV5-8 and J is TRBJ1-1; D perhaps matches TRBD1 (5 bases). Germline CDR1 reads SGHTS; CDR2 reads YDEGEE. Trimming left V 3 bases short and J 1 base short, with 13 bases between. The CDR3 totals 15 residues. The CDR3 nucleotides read TGTGCCAGCAGCTGGACGCCAAGGGGGAACACTGAAGCTTTCTTT. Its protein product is CASSWTPRGNTEAFF.

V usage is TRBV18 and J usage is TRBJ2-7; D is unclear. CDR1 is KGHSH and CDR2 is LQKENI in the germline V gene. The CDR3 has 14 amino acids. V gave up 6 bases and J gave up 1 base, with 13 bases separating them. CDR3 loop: CASSPEADSYEQYF. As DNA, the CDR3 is TGTGCCAGCTCCCCCGAGGCGGATTCCTACGAGCAGTACTTC.

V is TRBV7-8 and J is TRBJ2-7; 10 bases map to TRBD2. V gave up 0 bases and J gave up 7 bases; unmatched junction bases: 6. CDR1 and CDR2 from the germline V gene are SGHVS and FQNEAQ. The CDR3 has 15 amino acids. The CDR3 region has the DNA TGTGCCAGCAGCTTAGCAGCGGGGGGGCCTAGGGAGCAGTACTTC. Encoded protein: CASSLAAGGPREQYF.

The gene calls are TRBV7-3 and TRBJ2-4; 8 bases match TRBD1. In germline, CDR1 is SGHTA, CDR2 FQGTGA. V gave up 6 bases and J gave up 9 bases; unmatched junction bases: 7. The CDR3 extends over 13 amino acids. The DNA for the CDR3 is TGTGCCAGCAGTCAAACAGGGGGGAGCATTCAGTACTTC. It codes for CASSQTGGSIQYF.

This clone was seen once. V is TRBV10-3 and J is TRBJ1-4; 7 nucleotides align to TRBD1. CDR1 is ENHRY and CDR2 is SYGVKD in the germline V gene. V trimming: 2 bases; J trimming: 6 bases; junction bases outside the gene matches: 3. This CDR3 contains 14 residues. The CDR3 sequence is CAISETDRDEKLFF. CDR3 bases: TGTGCCATCAGTGAGACCGACAGGGATGAAAAACTGTTTTTT.

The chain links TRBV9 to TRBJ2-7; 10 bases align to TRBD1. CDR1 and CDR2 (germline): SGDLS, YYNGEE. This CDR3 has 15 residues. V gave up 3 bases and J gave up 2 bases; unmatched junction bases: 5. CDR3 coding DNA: TGTGCCAGCAGCGCCCCCGGGACAGGGGCCTACGAGCAGTACTTC. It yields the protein CASSAPGTGAYEQYF.

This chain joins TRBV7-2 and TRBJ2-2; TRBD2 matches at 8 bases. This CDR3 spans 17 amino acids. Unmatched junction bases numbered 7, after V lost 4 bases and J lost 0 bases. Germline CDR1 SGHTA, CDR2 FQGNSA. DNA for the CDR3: TGTGCCAGCAGCTCAGCCCCAGCGGGAGCGAACACCGGGGAGCTGTTTTTT. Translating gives CASSSAPAGANTGELFF. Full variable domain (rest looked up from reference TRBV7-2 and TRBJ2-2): GAGVSQSPSNKVTEKGKDVELRCDPISGHTALYWYRQSLGQGLEFLIYFQGNSAPDKSGLPSDRFSAERTGGSVSTLTIQRTQQEDSAVYLCASSSAPAGANTGELFFGEGSRLTVL.

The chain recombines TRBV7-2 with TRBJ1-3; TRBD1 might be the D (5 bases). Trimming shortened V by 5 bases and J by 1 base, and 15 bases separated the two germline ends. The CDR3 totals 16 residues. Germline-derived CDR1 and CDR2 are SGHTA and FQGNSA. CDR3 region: CASSPLRGLSGNTIYF. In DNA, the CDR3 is TGTGCCAGCAGCCCGCTTCGGGGGTTGTCTGGAAACACCATATATTTT.